Listed below are T cell receptor beta chains from one sample, sequenced in a study of vaccination and CD4 T cells after COVID-19. TCRdb independently ran MiXCR on the PCR reads; one entry per CDR3 protein. Of roughly 17,000 distinct CDR3 sequences in the sample, 55% were seen once. Their recognized antigens are unknown. Sequencing was carried out using CD4+ T cells from blood, cultured in vitro. Source of these receptors: a human donor who had recovered from COVID-19. CDR3s include the opening cysteine and the closing phenylalanine or tryptophan. The order of the fields is D gene, clone size, J gene, V gene, CDR3 DNA, CDR3 protein. A D gene is named only where the DNA matches it firmly. Not every row has a clone size; where given, it reads once, few, many or a size class.

d_call: TRBD2; clone_size: NA; j_call: TRBJ2-3; v_call: TRBV29-1; cdr3_nt: TGCAGCGCCCAGACTAGCGGTGCTAATACGCAGTATTTT; cdr3_aa: CSAQTSGANTQYF
d_call: TRBD1; clone_size: few; j_call: TRBJ1-6; v_call: TRBV27; cdr3_nt: TGTGCCAGCAGTTTAATCGGGACAGGGTTCTTAAGATCACCCCTCCACTTT; cdr3_aa: CASSLIGTGFLRSPLHF
d_call: TRBD1; clone_size: NA; j_call: TRBJ1-1; v_call: TRBV29-1; cdr3_nt: TGCAGCGTTGTCACAGGGGCTGAAGCTTTCTTT; cdr3_aa: CSVVTGAEAFF
d_call: NA; clone_size: few; j_call: TRBJ1-1; v_call: TRBV19; cdr3_nt: TGTGCCAGTAGCCTCCTCATCGGGGGATCGGGCACTGAAGCTTTCTTT; cdr3_aa: CASSLLIGGSGTEAFF
d_call: TRBD1; clone_size: NA; j_call: TRBJ1-2; v_call: TRBV7-9; cdr3_nt: TGTGCCAGCAGCTTAGGGGACAGGGTCCCCTATAGCTATGGCTACACCTTC; cdr3_aa: CASSLGDRVPYSYGYTF
d_call: TRBD1; clone_size: NA; j_call: TRBJ1-5; v_call: TRBV27; cdr3_nt: TGTGCCAGCAGACGGGGACAGGGGAGCAATCAGCCCCAGCATTTT; cdr3_aa: CASRRGQGSNQPQHF
d_call: NA; clone_size: NA; j_call: TRBJ1-6; v_call: TRBV20-1; cdr3_nt: TGCAGTGGGTCGGGGGGGGTATATATTTCACCCCTCCACTTT; cdr3_aa: CSGSGGVYISPLHF
d_call: NA; clone_size: NA; j_call: TRBJ2-5; v_call: TRBV19; cdr3_nt: TGTGCCAGTAGCAGGATCTCAGGAGAGACCCAGTACTTC; cdr3_aa: CASSRISGETQYF
d_call: TRBD1; clone_size: NA; j_call: TRBJ1-2; v_call: TRBV7-3; cdr3_nt: TGTGCCAGCAGCCCCTCGACAGGGACCAGTGGCTACACCTTC; cdr3_aa: CASSPSTGTSGYTF
d_call: NA; clone_size: NA; j_call: TRBJ1-6; v_call: TRBV6-5; cdr3_nt: TGTGCCAGCAGTTTCGGTGGTACCAATTCACCCCTCCACTTT; cdr3_aa: CASSFGGTNSPLHF
d_call: NA; clone_size: NA; j_call: TRBJ1-5; v_call: TRBV20-1; cdr3_nt: TGCAGTGCTAGGAAGGACAGTAATCAGCCCCAGCATTTT; cdr3_aa: CSARKDSNQPQHF
d_call: TRBD1; clone_size: NA; j_call: TRBJ1-2; v_call: TRBV10-3; cdr3_nt: TGTGCCATCAGTGAGGGACAGGGTAGCGGCTACACCTTC; cdr3_aa: CAISEGQGSGYTF
d_call: NA; clone_size: NA; j_call: TRBJ1-2; v_call: TRBV20-1; cdr3_nt: TGCAGTGCCCATAACAGGCCTGGGGGCTACACCTTC; cdr3_aa: CSAHNRPGGYTF
d_call: NA; clone_size: once; j_call: TRBJ1-4; v_call: TRBV15; cdr3_nt: TGTGCCACCAGGAGACAGAGAAATGAAAAACTGTTTTTT; cdr3_aa: CATRRQRNEKLFF
d_call: TRBD1; clone_size: NA; j_call: TRBJ1-2; v_call: TRBV2; cdr3_nt: TGTGCCAGCAGCCAGGGGGGCATCTATGGCTACACCTTC; cdr3_aa: CASSQGGIYGYTF
d_call: NA; clone_size: few; j_call: TRBJ2-5; v_call: TRBV11-2; cdr3_nt: TGTGCCAGCAGCTTCGTCAATCGAGAGACCCAGTACTTC; cdr3_aa: CASSFVNRETQYF
d_call: NA; clone_size: NA; j_call: TRBJ2-2; v_call: TRBV15; cdr3_nt: TGTGCCACCAGCAGGGACCTAAACACCGGGGAGCTGTTTTTT; cdr3_aa: CATSRDLNTGELFF
d_call: TRBD1; clone_size: few; j_call: TRBJ1-1; v_call: TRBV12-3/TRBV12-4; cdr3_nt: TGTGCCAGCAGTAAACAGGGGATAGCTTTCTTT; cdr3_aa: CASSKQGIAFF
d_call: TRBD2; clone_size: few; j_call: TRBJ2-3; v_call: TRBV20-1; cdr3_nt: TGCAGTGCTCCCCGGGGAGGGAATACGCAGTATTTT; cdr3_aa: CSAPRGGNTQYF
d_call: TRBD1; clone_size: few; j_call: TRBJ1-2; v_call: TRBV14; cdr3_nt: TGTGCCAGCAGCTCGCGGACAGGCAGTTGGGGCTACACCTTC; cdr3_aa: CASSSRTGSWGYTF
d_call: NA; clone_size: NA; j_call: TRBJ2-5; v_call: TRBV18; cdr3_nt: TGTGCCAGCTCACCACCGCATGGCCAAGAGACCCAGTACTTC; cdr3_aa: CASSPPHGQETQYF
d_call: NA; clone_size: NA; j_call: TRBJ1-4; v_call: TRBV12-3/TRBV12-4; cdr3_nt: TGTGCCAGCAGTCCCGGACGGGGCGAAAAACTGTTTTTT; cdr3_aa: CASSPGRGEKLFF
d_call: TRBD2; clone_size: few; j_call: TRBJ2-2; v_call: TRBV6-4; cdr3_nt: TGTGCCAGCACCCCGACTAGCGGGACCGGGGAGCTGTTTTTT; cdr3_aa: CASTPTSGTGELFF
d_call: NA; clone_size: NA; j_call: TRBJ1-6; v_call: TRBV10-3; cdr3_nt: TGTGCCATCGTTGCGGATCTCTCCTATAATTCACCCCTCCACTTT; cdr3_aa: CAIVADLSYNSPLHF
d_call: TRBD1; clone_size: NA; j_call: TRBJ2-3; v_call: TRBV24-1; cdr3_nt: TGTGCCACCAGTGATTCCGGGACAGGGACAGATACGCAGTATTTT; cdr3_aa: CATSDSGTGTDTQYF
d_call: TRBD1; clone_size: NA; j_call: TRBJ2-6; v_call: TRBV20-1; cdr3_nt: TGCAGTGCTAGTGGACAGGGCAGTTACTCTGGGGCCAACGTCCTGACTTTC; cdr3_aa: CSASGQGSYSGANVLTF
d_call: NA; clone_size: NA; j_call: TRBJ2-3; v_call: TRBV7-3; cdr3_nt: TGTGCCAGCAGCCCCCTCGGGGGTGGCACAGATACGCAGTATTTT; cdr3_aa: CASSPLGGGTDTQYF
d_call: NA; clone_size: NA; j_call: TRBJ1-2; v_call: TRBV28; cdr3_nt: TGTGCCAGCAGTCCTACGGGCCCCTTAGGCTATGGCTACACCTTC; cdr3_aa: CASSPTGPLGYGYTF
d_call: NA; clone_size: few; j_call: TRBJ1-2; v_call: TRBV2; cdr3_nt: TGTGCCAGCAGTGCTCAGGGCGACTATGGCTACACCTTC; cdr3_aa: CASSAQGDYGYTF
d_call: TRBD1; clone_size: NA; j_call: TRBJ1-1; v_call: TRBV10-3; cdr3_nt: TGTGCCATTAGGGGGCGGACAGGGGCCATGAACACTGAAGCTTTCTTT; cdr3_aa: CAIRGRTGAMNTEAFF
d_call: NA; clone_size: NA; j_call: TRBJ1-2; v_call: TRBV6-8; cdr3_nt: TGTGCCAGAACAGGGCGCGGCTACACCTTC; cdr3_aa: CARTGRGYTF
d_call: NA; clone_size: NA; j_call: TRBJ1-5; v_call: TRBV24-1; cdr3_nt: TGTGCCACCAGTGATTTCGGAGGGGAGTTACAGCATTTT; cdr3_aa: CATSDFGGELQHF
d_call: NA; clone_size: few; j_call: TRBJ1-2; v_call: TRBV7-9; cdr3_nt: TGTGCCAGCACCTCCGCGGGGGTTAACTATGGCTACACCTTC; cdr3_aa: CASTSAGVNYGYTF
d_call: NA; clone_size: NA; j_call: TRBJ2-7; v_call: TRBV24-1; cdr3_nt: TGTGCCACCAGTGGGCAGGGGAGCGACGAGCAGTACTTC; cdr3_aa: CATSGQGSDEQYF
d_call: NA; clone_size: NA; j_call: TRBJ1-2; v_call: TRBV14; cdr3_nt: TGTGCCAGCAGCGACAGAGCCTACTATGGCTACACCTTC; cdr3_aa: CASSDRAYYGYTF
d_call: NA; clone_size: NA; j_call: TRBJ1-5; v_call: TRBV19; cdr3_nt: TGTGCCAGTAGGGGGACTGCCAATCAGCCCCAGCATTTT; cdr3_aa: CASRGTANQPQHF
d_call: TRBD1; clone_size: NA; j_call: TRBJ1-6; v_call: TRBV28; cdr3_nt: TGTGCCAGCAGTTTATGGGGGACAGGGGAATATAATTCACCCCTCCACTTT; cdr3_aa: CASSLWGTGEYNSPLHF
d_call: NA; clone_size: NA; j_call: TRBJ1-3; v_call: TRBV7-3; cdr3_nt: TGTGCCAGCAGCTTAGGTCAGGGAAACACCATATATTTT; cdr3_aa: CASSLGQGNTIYF
d_call: NA; clone_size: few; j_call: TRBJ2-5; v_call: TRBV27; cdr3_nt: TGTGCCAGCAGGACCTTCTCTCAAGAGACCCAGTACTTC; cdr3_aa: CASRTFSQETQYF
d_call: TRBD1; clone_size: NA; j_call: TRBJ1-1; v_call: TRBV19; cdr3_nt: TGTGCCAGTAGTATGACAGGGGACACTGAAGCTTTCTTT; cdr3_aa: CASSMTGDTEAFF
d_call: NA; clone_size: NA; j_call: TRBJ1-6; v_call: TRBV7-9; cdr3_nt: TGTGCCAGCTGCACCGGGACGGCAAATTCACCCCTCCACTTT; cdr3_aa: CASCTGTANSPLHF
d_call: TRBD2; clone_size: few; j_call: TRBJ2-3; v_call: TRBV10-1; cdr3_nt: TGCGCCAGCAGTGAGTGGACTAGCGGCACAGATACGCAGTATTTT; cdr3_aa: CASSEWTSGTDTQYF
d_call: NA; clone_size: NA; j_call: TRBJ1-1; v_call: TRBV19; cdr3_nt: TGTGCCAGTAGTACGGGGTTGTTGGGTGAAGCTTTCTTT; cdr3_aa: CASSTGLLGEAFF
d_call: NA; clone_size: NA; j_call: TRBJ1-2; v_call: TRBV20-1; cdr3_nt: TGCAGTGCTAAAGACTTGCAGGGAGGAAACTATGGCTACACCTTC; cdr3_aa: CSAKDLQGGNYGYTF
d_call: NA; clone_size: NA; j_call: TRBJ1-1; v_call: TRBV7-9; cdr3_nt: TGTGCCAGCAGTTCCACAGGGCTGCGTGAAGCTTTCTTT; cdr3_aa: CASSSTGLREAFF
d_call: NA; clone_size: NA; j_call: TRBJ1-2; v_call: TRBV28; cdr3_nt: TGTGCCAGCAGTACCACAGGGACCTATGGCTACACCTTC; cdr3_aa: CASSTTGTYGYTF
d_call: NA; clone_size: NA; j_call: TRBJ2-7; v_call: TRBV5-8; cdr3_nt: TGTGCCAGCAGCTTGGTCTCAGGGGTAAAGCAGTACTTC; cdr3_aa: CASSLVSGVKQYF
d_call: TRBD1; clone_size: NA; j_call: TRBJ1-3; v_call: TRBV6-1; cdr3_nt: TGTGCCAGCAGCAAGACAGGGGACGGCTCTGGAAACACCATATATTTT; cdr3_aa: CASSKTGDGSGNTIYF
d_call: TRBD1; clone_size: few; j_call: TRBJ2-5; v_call: TRBV7-6; cdr3_nt: TGTGCCAGCAGCCCGCGGACAGGACAAGAGACCCAGTACTTC; cdr3_aa: CASSPRTGQETQYF
d_call: TRBD2; clone_size: NA; j_call: TRBJ2-1; v_call: TRBV6-1; cdr3_nt: TGTGCCAGCACCCAATCCGGGACTAGATTTGGTGAGCAGTTCTTC; cdr3_aa: CASTQSGTRFGEQFF
d_call: NA; clone_size: few; j_call: TRBJ1-6; v_call: TRBV27; cdr3_nt: TGTGCCAGCAGATTGGTAGGGAATAATTCACCCCTCCACTTT; cdr3_aa: CASRLVGNNSPLHF